The entry below gives a single TCR beta chain sequence along with its context. V lost 4 bases and J lost 5; bases outside the gene matches: 9. Germline CDR1 and CDR2: MGHRA and YSYEKL. The CDR3 is 15 amino acids. These data come from a study of blood T cell repertoires in COVID-19. Study-wide context: The samples span acute and convalescent COVID-19 from the United States, Italy and Spain. T cells, B-cell-depleted T cells, or PBMCs supplied cDNA or gDNA.

Per the study methods: Cell counts per sample came from amplifying reference gene primers. TCRdb's table, derived via immunoSEQ multiplex PCR, lists solely in-frame clones and lacks some. That table is the source of V, J and clone size, and D and trimming were worked out from the DNA. The table lists 200,000 or so clones, roughly 80% of them singletons. The sequence was obtained from a woman in her sixties who had recovered from COVID-19. The V gene is TRBV4-1, the J gene TRBJ2-7, with TRBD1 matching over 9 bases. The sample consisted of peripheral blood. The CDR3 is CASSPRGQGVNEQYF. DNA for the CDR3: TGCGCCAGCAGCCCCCGGGGACAGGGAGTCAACGAGCAGTACTTC.